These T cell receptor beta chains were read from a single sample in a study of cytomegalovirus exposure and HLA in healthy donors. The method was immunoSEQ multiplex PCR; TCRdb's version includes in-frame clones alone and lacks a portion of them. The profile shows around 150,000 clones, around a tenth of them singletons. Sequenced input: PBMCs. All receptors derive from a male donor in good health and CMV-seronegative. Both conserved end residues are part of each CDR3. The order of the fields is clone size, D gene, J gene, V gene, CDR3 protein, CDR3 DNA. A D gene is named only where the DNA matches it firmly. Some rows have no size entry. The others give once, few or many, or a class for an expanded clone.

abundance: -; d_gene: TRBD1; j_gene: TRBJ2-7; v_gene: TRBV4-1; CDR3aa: CASSQAGYRGSYEQYF; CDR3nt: TGCGCCAGCAGCCAAGCCGGGTACAGGGGGTCCTACGAGCAGTACTTC
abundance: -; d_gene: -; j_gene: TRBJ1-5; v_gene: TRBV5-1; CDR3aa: CASSLVSGGDQPQHF; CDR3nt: TGCGCCAGCAGCTTGGTATCCGGCGGGGATCAGCCCCAGCATTTT
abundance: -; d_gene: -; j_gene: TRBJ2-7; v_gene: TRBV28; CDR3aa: CASSPRLGSSYEQYF; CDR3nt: TGTGCCAGCAGCCCAAGGTTAGGGAGCTCCTACGAGCAGTACTTC
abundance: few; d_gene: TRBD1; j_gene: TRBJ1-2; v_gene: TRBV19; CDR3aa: CASTRSAGGTGGNYGYTF; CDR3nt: TGTGCCAGTACCCGGTCAGCAGGGGGGACAGGGGGGAACTATGGCTACACCTTC
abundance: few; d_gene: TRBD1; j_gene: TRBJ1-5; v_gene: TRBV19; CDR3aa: CASRPGQGLISNQPQHF; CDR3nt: TGTGCCAGTCGACCGGGACAGGGCCTAATTAGCAATCAGCCCCAGCATTTT
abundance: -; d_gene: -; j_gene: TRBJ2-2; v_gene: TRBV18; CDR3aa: CASSLDRYTGELFF; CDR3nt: TGTGCCAGCTCCCTCGACAGATACACCGGGGAGCTGTTTTTT
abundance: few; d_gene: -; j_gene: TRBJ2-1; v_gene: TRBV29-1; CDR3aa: CSVERQDQYNEQFF; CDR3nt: TGCAGCGTTGAACGACAGGACCAATACAATGAGCAGTTCTTC
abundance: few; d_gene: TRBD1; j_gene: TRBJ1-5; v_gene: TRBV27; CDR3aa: CASSFRGQGAQPQHF; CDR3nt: TGTGCCAGCAGTTTTCGGGGACAGGGGGCTCAGCCCCAGCATTTT
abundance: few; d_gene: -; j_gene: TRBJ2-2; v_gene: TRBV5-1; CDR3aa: CASSLVAGTGELFF; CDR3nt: TGCGCCAGCAGCTTGGTGGCTGGTACCGGGGAGCTGTTTTTT
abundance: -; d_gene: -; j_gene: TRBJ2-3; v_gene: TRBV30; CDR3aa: CAWSSGVIASTDTQYF; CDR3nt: TGTGCCTGGAGTTCGGGAGTAATAGCTAGCACAGATACGCAGTATTTT
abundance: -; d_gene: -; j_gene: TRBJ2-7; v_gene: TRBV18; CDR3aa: CASSPPRPGEQYF; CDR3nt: TGTGCCAGCTCACCACCCAGGCCGGGGGAGCAGTACTTC
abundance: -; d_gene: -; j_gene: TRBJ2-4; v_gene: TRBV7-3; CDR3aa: CASSKDLTEGNIQYF; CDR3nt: TGTGCCAGCAGCAAGGACCTAACTGAGGGAAACATTCAGTACTTC
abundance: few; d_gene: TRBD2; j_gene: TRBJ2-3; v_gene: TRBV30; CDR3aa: CAWSKKILATDPDTQYF; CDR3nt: TGTGCCTGGAGCAAAAAGATACTAGCGACCGACCCAGATACGCAGTATTTT
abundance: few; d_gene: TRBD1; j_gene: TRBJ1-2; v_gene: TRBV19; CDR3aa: CASSPTGHDGYTF; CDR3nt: TGTGCCAGTAGTCCGACAGGGCACGATGGCTACACCTTC